The entry below gives a single T cell receptor (beta chain) sequence along with its context. Germline V lookup: CDR1 GTSNPN, CDR2 SVGIG (reference sequence). The CDR3 extends over 12 amino acids. V was cut by 3 bases and J by 6 bases, with 12 bases left in between. The sample belongs to a study of blood T cell repertoires in COVID-19. In the study overall: There were acute and convalescent COVID-19 samples, and they came from the United States, Italy and Spain. The analysed material was cDNA or gDNA that came from T cells, B-cell-depleted T cells, or PBMCs.

Original data processing: Quantification of nucleated cells was approximated via reference gene primer amplification. The method was immunoSEQ multiplex PCR; TCRdb's version includes in-frame clones alone and lacks a portion of them. V and J calls plus clone size are reproduced from that table; the DNA served to infer D and trimming. The sample holds around 86,000 clones, approximately 85% seen once. The source is a human donor in a cohort sampled during active COVID-19. This rearrangement joins TRBV30 to TRBJ2-7; D is undetermined. The sequenced sample was peripheral blood. CDR3 sequence reads: CAWSSGSREQYF. As DNA, the CDR3 is TGTGCCTGGAGCTCAGGTTCTCGCGAGCAGTACTTC.